This T cell receptor beta chain emerged from a study of blood T cells in healthy people across ages. This CDR3 contains 13 residues. CDR1 MNHEY and CDR2 SMNVEV come from the germline V gene (reference sequence). V was shortened by 4 bases and J by 6 bases, with 10 bases between the two germline ends. Then a second PCR, running roughly 7 to 11 cycles, was carried out with a sample-barcoded 5' primer and a J-beta primer mix. TCRdb reprocessed the 5' RACE reads with MiXCR, giving one entry per CDR3 protein. There are just under 550,000 distinct CDR3 sequences in the sample; less than 25% occur only once, and 8.5% to 9.5% lies in the top ten. Study outcomes and limitations: The recorded TCR beta diversity per million T cells decreased in a roughly linear manner with age. Long-lived donors had more naive CD4+ cells and higher diversity than aged donors. CMV infection status of these donors was not known.

With respect to this clonotype: Its specificity is unknown.

The sample also formed part of further work on T cells of mothers and their children. As that study records: Thymic selection molds TCR recombination products alike in related and unrelated pairs.

The chain links TRBV27 to TRBJ1-5; tentative D call: TRBD1 (5 bases). This receptor was taken from a boy aged 5-17 years in good health. Sample: blood. The chain's CDR3 is CASSWGNTQPQHF. The CDR3 DNA reads as TGTGCCAGCAGTTGGGGCAACACTCAGCCCCAGCATTTT.